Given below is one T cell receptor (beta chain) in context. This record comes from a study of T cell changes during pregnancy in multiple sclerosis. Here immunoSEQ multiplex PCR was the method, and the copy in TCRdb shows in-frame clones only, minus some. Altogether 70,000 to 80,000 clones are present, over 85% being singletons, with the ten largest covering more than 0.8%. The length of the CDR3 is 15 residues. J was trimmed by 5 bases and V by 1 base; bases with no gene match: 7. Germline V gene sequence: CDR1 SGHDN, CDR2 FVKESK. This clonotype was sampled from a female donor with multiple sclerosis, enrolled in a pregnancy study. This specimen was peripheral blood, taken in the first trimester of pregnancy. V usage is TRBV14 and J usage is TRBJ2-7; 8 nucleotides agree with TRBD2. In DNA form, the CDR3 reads TGTGCCAGCAGCCAAGGGCAACTAGCGGCCGACGAGCAGTACTTC. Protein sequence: CASSQGQLAADEQYF.